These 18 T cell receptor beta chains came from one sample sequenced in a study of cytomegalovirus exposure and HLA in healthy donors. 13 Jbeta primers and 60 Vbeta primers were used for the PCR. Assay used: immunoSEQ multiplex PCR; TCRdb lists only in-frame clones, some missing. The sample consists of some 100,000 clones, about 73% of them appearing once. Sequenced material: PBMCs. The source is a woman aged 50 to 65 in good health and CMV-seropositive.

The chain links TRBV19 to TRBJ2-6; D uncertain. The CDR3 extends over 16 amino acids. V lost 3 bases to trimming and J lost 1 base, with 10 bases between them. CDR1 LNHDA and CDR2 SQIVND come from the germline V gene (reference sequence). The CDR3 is CASSINVRSGANVLTF. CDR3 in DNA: TGTGCCAGTAGTATCAACGTCAGGTCTGGGGCCAACGTCCTGACTTTC.

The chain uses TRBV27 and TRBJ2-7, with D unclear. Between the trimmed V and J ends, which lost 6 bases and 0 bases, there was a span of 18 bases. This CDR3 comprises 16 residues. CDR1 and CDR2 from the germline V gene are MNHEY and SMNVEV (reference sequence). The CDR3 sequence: CASRDVIAESSYEQYF. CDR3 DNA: TGTGCCAGCAGGGATGTCATTGCGGAAAGCTCCTACGAGCAGTACTTC.

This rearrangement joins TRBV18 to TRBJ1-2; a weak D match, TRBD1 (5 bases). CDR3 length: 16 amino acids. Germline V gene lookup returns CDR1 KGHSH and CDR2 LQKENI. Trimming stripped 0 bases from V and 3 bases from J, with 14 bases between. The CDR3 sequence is CASSPPSQGVDYGYTF. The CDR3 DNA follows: TGTGCCAGCTCACCACCTTCGCAGGGCGTGGACTATGGCTACACCTTC.

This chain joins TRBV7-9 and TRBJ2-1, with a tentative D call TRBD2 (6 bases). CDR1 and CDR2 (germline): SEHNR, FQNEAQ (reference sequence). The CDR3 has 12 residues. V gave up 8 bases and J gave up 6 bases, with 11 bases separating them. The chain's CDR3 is CASLWGGNEQFF. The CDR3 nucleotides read TGTGCCAGCTTGTGGGGAGGCAATGAGCAGTTCTTC.

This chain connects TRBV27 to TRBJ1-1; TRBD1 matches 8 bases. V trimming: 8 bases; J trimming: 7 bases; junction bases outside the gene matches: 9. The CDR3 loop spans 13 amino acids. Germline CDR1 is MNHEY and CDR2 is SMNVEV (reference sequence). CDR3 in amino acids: CASLDRGVSEAFF. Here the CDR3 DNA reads TGTGCCAGCCTCGACAGGGGCGTTAGTGAAGCTTTCTTT.

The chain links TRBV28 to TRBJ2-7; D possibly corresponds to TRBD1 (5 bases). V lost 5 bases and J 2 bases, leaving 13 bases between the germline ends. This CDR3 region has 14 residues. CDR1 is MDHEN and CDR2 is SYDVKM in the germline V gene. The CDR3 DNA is TGTGCCAGCAGTGCTTCAGGGCCCCCCTACGAGCAGTACTTC. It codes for CASSASGPPYEQYF. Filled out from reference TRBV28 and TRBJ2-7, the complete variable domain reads DVKVTQSSRYLVKRTGEKVFLECVQDMDHENMFWYRQDPGLGLRLIYFSYDVKMKEKGDIPEGYSVSREKKERFSLILESASTNQTSMYLCASSASGPPYEQYFGPGTRLTVT.

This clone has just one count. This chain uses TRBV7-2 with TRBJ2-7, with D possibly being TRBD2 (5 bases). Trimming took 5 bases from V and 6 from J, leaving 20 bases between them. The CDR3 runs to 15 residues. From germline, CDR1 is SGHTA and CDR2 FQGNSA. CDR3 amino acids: CASSVDYRAVGEQYF. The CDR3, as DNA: TGTGCCAGCAGCGTAGACTATCGAGCAGTGGGCGAGCAGTACTTC.

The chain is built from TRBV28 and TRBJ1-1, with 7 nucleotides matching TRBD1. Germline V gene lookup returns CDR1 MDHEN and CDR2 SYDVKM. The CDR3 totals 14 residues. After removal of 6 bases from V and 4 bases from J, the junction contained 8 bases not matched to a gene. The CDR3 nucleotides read TGTGCCAGCAGAATAACAGGGGACGGCACTGAAGCTTTCTTT. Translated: CASRITGDGTEAFF.

The CDR3 DNA reads TGTGCCAGCAGCCAACTGAGACAGGCTACCTACGAGCAGTACTTC. Translating gives CASSQLRQATYEQYF. This rearrangement joins TRBV4-2 to TRBJ2-7; TRBD1 is a possible D gene (6 bases). V was clipped by 2 bases and J by 2 bases, with 13 bases between them. Per the germline V gene, CDR1 is LGHNA and CDR2 is YNFKEQ. This CDR3 spans 15 amino acids.

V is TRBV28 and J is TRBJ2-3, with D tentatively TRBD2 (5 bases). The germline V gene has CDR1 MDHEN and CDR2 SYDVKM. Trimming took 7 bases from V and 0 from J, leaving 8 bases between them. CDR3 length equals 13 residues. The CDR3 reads CASTAGSTDTQYF. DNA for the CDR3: TGTGCCAGCACGGCGGGTAGCACAGATACGCAGTATTTT.

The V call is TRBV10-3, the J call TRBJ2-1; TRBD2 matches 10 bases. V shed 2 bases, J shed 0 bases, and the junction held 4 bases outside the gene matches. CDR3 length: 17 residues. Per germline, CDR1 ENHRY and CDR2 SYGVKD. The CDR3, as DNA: TGTGCCATCAGTGAGGGTAGCGGGAGGAGCTCCTACAATGAGCAGTTCTTC. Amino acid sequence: CAISEGSGRSSYNEQFF.

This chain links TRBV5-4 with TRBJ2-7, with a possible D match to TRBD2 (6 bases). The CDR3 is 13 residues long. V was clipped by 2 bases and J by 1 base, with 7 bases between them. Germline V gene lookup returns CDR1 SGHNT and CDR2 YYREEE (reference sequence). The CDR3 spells CASSFGGSYEQYF. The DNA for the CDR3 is TGTGCCAGCAGCTTCGGGGGATCCTACGAGCAGTACTTC. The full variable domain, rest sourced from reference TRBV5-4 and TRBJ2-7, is ETGVTQSPTHLIKTRGQQVTLRCSSQSGHNTVSWYQQALGQGPQFIFQYYREEENGRGNFPPRFSGLQFPNYSSELNVNALELDDSALYLCASSFGGSYEQYFGPGTRLTVT.

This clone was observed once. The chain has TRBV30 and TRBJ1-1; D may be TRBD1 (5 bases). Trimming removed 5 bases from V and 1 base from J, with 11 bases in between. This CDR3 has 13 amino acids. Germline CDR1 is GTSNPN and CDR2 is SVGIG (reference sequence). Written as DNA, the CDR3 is TGTGCCTGGTTAGGCCAGGGGAACACTGAAGCTTTCTTT. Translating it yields CAWLGQGNTEAFF.

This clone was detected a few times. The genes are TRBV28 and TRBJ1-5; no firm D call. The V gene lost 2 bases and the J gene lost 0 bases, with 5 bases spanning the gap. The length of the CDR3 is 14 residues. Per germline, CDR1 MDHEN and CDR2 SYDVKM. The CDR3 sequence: CASSLRYSNQPQHF. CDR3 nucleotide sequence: TGTGCCAGCAGTTTACGCTATAGCAATCAGCCCCAGCATTTT.

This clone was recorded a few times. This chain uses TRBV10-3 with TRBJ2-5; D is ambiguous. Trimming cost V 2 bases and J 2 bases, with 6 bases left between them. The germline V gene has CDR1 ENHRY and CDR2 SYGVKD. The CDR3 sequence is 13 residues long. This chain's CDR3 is CAISESQQETQYF. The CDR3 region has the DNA TGTGCCATCAGTGAGAGCCAACAAGAGACCCAGTACTTC.

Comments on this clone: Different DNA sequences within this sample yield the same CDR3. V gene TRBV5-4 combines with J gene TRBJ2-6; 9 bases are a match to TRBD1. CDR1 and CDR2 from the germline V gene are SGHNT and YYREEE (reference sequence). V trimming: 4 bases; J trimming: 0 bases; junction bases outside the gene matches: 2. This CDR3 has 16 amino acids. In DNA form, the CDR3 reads TGTGCCAGCAGCCGACAGGGGGGCTCTGGGGCCAACGTCCTGACTTTC. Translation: CASSRQGGSGANVLTF.

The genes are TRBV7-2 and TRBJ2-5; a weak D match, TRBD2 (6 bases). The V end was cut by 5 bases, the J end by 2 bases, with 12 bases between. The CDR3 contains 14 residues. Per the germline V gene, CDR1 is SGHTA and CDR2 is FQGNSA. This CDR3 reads CASSPNRGQETQYF. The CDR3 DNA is TGTGCCAGCAGCCCAAACCGGGGGCAAGAGACCCAGTACTTC. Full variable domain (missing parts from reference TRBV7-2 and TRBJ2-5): GAGVSQSPSNKVTEKGKDVELRCDPISGHTALYWYRQSLGQGLEFLIYFQGNSAPDKSGLPSDRFSAERTGGSVSTLTIQRTQQEDSAVYLCASSPNRGQETQYFGPGTRLLVL.

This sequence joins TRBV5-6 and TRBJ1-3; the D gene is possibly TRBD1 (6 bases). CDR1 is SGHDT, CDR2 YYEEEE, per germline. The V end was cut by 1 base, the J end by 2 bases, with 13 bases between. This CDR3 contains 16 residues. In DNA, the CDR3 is TGTGCCAGCAGCTTGTGGGGGCAGACGGCTGGAAACACCATATATTTT. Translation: CASSLWGQTAGNTIYF.